This section outlines one T cell receptor beta chain sequence together with its context. Its specificity is not known. This CDR3 spans 13 amino acids. J was trimmed by 10 bases and V by 7 bases; bases with no gene match: 12. In germline, CDR1 is SQVTM, CDR2 ANQGSEA. These data are taken from a study of blood T cells in healthy people across ages. The study's findings and limits: TCR beta diversity, measured per million T cells, fell in a roughly linear way with age. Researchers judged that diversity estimates from one million T cells fell short of true values.

There were at least 5.5 micrograms of total RNA extracted from every sample. Primed by a sample-barcoded 5' primer and a J-beta primer mix, a second PCR proceeded for roughly 6 to 12 cycles. Every single cDNA molecule received a tag from a template-switch adaptor with 12 random nucleotides. TCRdb re-called the 5' RACE reads through MiXCR, storing one row per CDR3 protein. The repertoire holds 1.5 million to 2 million distinct CDR3 sequences, approximately 50% seen once, with less than 2.5% in the top ten. The rearrangement links TRBV29-1 to TRBJ2-1, with 8 bases that match TRBD1. The sample taken for sequencing was blood. This clonotype was obtained from a woman aged 40 to 55 in good health. The DNA of the CDR3 is TGCAGCGCTAGAAAACCGGACAGGGCCGAGCAGTTCTTC. Amino acid sequence: CSARKPDRAEQFF.